Listed below are T cell receptor beta chains from one sample, sequenced in a study of vaccination and CD4 T cells after COVID-19. These receptors are not linked to any known antigen. One entry per CDR3 protein, called by TCRdb with MiXCR from the PCR reads. Of roughly 6,600 distinct CDR3 sequences listed, roughly 48% were seen once; the top ten hold roughly 25%. The sequenced sample was CD4+ T cells from blood, cultured in vitro. Receptor source: a human donor in good health. CDR3s include the opening cysteine and the closing phenylalanine or tryptophan. D genes are given only for firm matches. A row's size may be missing; if present it is once, few, many or a size class.

abundance	j_gene	v_gene	d_gene	CDR3aa	CDR3nt
-	TRBJ2-5	TRBV7-2	TRBD1	CASSLGDRVLETQYF	TGTGCCAGCAGCTTAGGTGACAGGGTGTTAGAGACCCAGTACTTC
-	TRBJ1-5	TRBV12-3/TRBV12-4	-	CASHFLGGGQPQHF	TGTGCCAGCCACTTTCTGGGGGGCGGTCAGCCCCAGCATTTT
-	TRBJ2-3	TRBV7-9	-	CASSLRTATDTQYF	TGTGCCAGCAGCTTAAGGACTGCGACAGATACGCAGTATTTT
few	TRBJ2-1	TRBV5-4	-	CASSFSSILLNEQFF	TGTGCCAGCAGCTTCAGCTCTATCTTGCTCAATGAGCAGTTCTTC
few	TRBJ1-2	TRBV12-3/TRBV12-4	-	CASSLGEGGFPGYTF	TGTGCCAGCAGTTTGGGGGAGGGGGGGTTCCCTGGCTACACCTTC
-	TRBJ1-3	TRBV11-2	TRBD1	CASSLGGFSGNTIYF	TGTGCCAGCAGCCTAGGGGGCTTCTCTGGAAACACCATATATTTT
-	TRBJ1-1	TRBV5-1	-	CATQRGPMNTEAFF	TGCGCCACCCAGAGGGGACCAATGAACACTGAAGCTTTCTTT
few	TRBJ1-3	TRBV4-3	-	CASSQELLVIGNTIYF	TGCGCCAGCAGCCAAGAATTATTAGTGATTGGAAACACCATATATTTT
-	TRBJ1-1	TRBV6-1	TRBD1	CASSLGKDRVELVRRGANTEAFF	TGTGCCAGCAGTCTCGGGAAAGACAGGGTAGAGTTGGTCAGGAGGGGGGCGAACACTGAAGCTTTCTTT
-	TRBJ2-2	TRBV7-6	TRBD1	CASSLALRTGGSGELFF	TGTGCCAGCAGCTTAGCGCTCCGGACAGGGGGTTCCGGGGAGCTGTTTTTT
-	TRBJ1-1	TRBV27	TRBD1	CASSIGTGRPNLEAFF	TGTGCCAGCAGTATCGGGACAGGGCGGCCCAATCTTGAAGCTTTCTTT
few	TRBJ1-2	TRBV6-5	-	CASSYTGTNYGYTF	TGTGCCAGCAGTTACACCGGGACCAACTATGGCTACACCTTC
-	TRBJ1-1	TRBV12-3/TRBV12-4	TRBD1	CASSPGTGWITEAFF	TGTGCCAGCAGTCCCGGGACAGGTTGGATCACTGAAGCTTTCTTT
-	TRBJ2-2	TRBV2	-	CASSERGPGELFF	TGTGCCAGCAGTGAACGAGGGCCCGGGGAGCTGTTTTTT
-	TRBJ1-2	TRBV27	TRBD1	CASSLSNDRVGYGYTF	TGTGCCAGCAGTTTATCGAATGACAGGGTGGGCTATGGCTACACCTTC
-	TRBJ1-2	TRBV19	-	CASSPRRVGRLANYGYTF	TGTGCCAGTAGTCCTCGAAGAGTGGGACGCCTAGCTAACTATGGCTACACCTTC
-	TRBJ2-7	TRBV7-9	-	CASSGNLRSYEQYF	TGTGCCAGCAGCGGGAACTTACGTTCCTACGAGCAGTACTTC
-	TRBJ2-7	TRBV5-4	TRBD2	CASSLLAGAYEQYF	TGTGCCAGCAGCTTGTTAGCGGGTGCCTACGAGCAGTACTTC
-	TRBJ1-4	TRBV10-3	-	CAISESILEKLFF	TGTGCCATCAGTGAGTCGATTTTGGAAAAACTGTTTTTT
-	TRBJ1-1	TRBV19	-	CASRTGGGWKSEAFF	TGTGCCAGTAGGACCGGAGGGGGGTGGAAGAGTGAAGCTTTCTTT
-	TRBJ2-2	TRBV7-6	-	CASSLAVGELFF	TGTGCCAGCAGCTTAGCGGTCGGGGAGCTGTTTTTT
-	TRBJ2-7	TRBV7-9	-	CASSLTTSSYEQYF	TGTGCCAGCAGCTTGACGACTTCGAGCTACGAGCAGTACTTC
-	TRBJ2-1	TRBV2	-	CASSEALGEEQFF	TGTGCCAGCAGTGAAGCGCTGGGGGAGGAGCAGTTCTTC
-	TRBJ1-2	TRBV24-1	-	CATSDRRVTYGYTF	TGTGCCACCAGTGATCGCCGGGTCACCTATGGCTACACCTTC
few	TRBJ2-7	TRBV6-2/TRBV6-3	-	CASSPRRAGEQYF	TGTGCCAGCAGTCCCCGTCGCGCGGGGGAGCAGTACTTC
-	TRBJ1-1	TRBV6-5	-	CASSYSLFQGEFVWTEAFF	TGTGCCAGCAGTTACTCTCTCTTTCAGGGTGAATTCGTTTGGACTGAAGCTTTCTTT
once	TRBJ1-2	TRBV28	-	CASNEDSYGYTF	TGTGCCAGCAACGAGGACAGCTATGGCTACACCTTC
once	TRBJ2-1	TRBV20-1	TRBD2	CSALAGVDNEQFF	TGCAGTGCTCTAGCGGGAGTCGACAATGAGCAGTTCTTC
few	TRBJ1-5	TRBV10-3	-	CAISGSNQPQHF	TGTGCCATCAGCGGCAGCAATCAGCCCCAGCATTTT
-	TRBJ2-3	TRBV24-1	-	CATTGNGTDTQYF	TGTGCCACCACCGGAAACGGGACAGATACGCAGTATTTT
-	TRBJ1-2	TRBV20-1	TRBD1	CSVGQGGNYGYTF	TGCAGTGTGGGACAGGGGGGGAATTATGGCTACACCTTC
-	TRBJ2-7	TRBV30	-	CAWKKRRSSYEQYF	TGTGCCTGGAAAAAGCGGAGGAGCTCCTACGAGCAGTACTTC
few	TRBJ1-5	TRBV30	-	CAWSVGDGQPQHF	TGTGCCTGGAGTGTTGGGGACGGTCAGCCCCAGCATTTT
-	TRBJ2-3	TRBV6-1	TRBD2	CASRGLAGAPSDTQYF	TGTGCCAGCAGAGGACTAGCGGGAGCCCCTTCAGATACGCAGTATTTT
-	TRBJ1-1	TRBV7-9	-	CASSPTPGLSEAFF	TGTGCCAGCAGCCCCACCCCCGGACTCTCCGAAGCTTTCTTT
-	TRBJ2-5	TRBV2	-	CASSGWRTQETQYF	TGTGCCAGCAGTGGGTGGAGAACACAAGAGACCCAGTACTTC
-	TRBJ2-6	TRBV6-4	-	CASSGPVGGANVLTF	TGTGCCAGCAGTGGTCCGGTGGGGGGGGCCAACGTCCTGACTTTC
few	TRBJ2-7	TRBV5-4	-	CASSSAGTRSYEQYF	TGTGCCAGCAGCTCAGCCGGGACACGTTCCTACGAGCAGTACTTC
few	TRBJ1-1	TRBV15	-	CATSRGRILNTEAFF	TGTGCCACCAGCAGGGGCCGGATTTTGAACACTGAAGCTTTCTTT
-	TRBJ2-2	TRBV28	TRBD1	CASRQGANTGELFF	TGTGCCAGCAGACAGGGGGCGAACACCGGGGAGCTGTTTTTT
-	TRBJ2-1	TRBV20-1	-	CSAATGPGEQFF	TGCAGTGCTGCCACAGGCCCCGGTGAGCAGTTCTTC
-	TRBJ1-2	TRBV4-3	TRBD1	CASSQVGAGGAGGYTF	TGCGCCAGCAGCCAAGTGGGGGCAGGGGGCGCGGGGGGCTACACCTTC
-	TRBJ1-2	TRBV12-3/TRBV12-4	-	CASSSGGGAFYGYTF	TGTGCCAGCAGTTCTGGGGGGGGCGCATTTTATGGCTACACCTTC